The rows below give T cell receptor beta chains drawn from one sample of a study of shared clonotypes between healthy human individuals. Data came from immunoSEQ multiplex PCR; TCRdb stores just in-frame clones and leaves some out. Among 400,000 to 600,000 clones listed, about 96% were seen once. Source material: naive CD4+ T cells sorted from blood. The receptors were gathered from a woman in her twenties or thirties in good health. CDR3s include the opening cysteine and the closing phenylalanine or tryptophan. D genes are given only for firm matches. A clone size is listed for some rows: how often the clone was seen (once, few, many), or a class if it is expanded.

clone_size j_call d_call v_call cdr3_aa cdr3_nt
. TRBJ2-3 TRBD2 TRBV5-1 CASSLKRLAPSTDTQYF TGCGCCAGCAGCTTAAAAAGACTAGCGCCTAGCACAGATACGCAGTATTTT
. TRBJ1-2 TRBD1 TRBV28 CASKTGQVYGYTF TGTGCCAGCAAGACGGGACAGGTTTATGGCTACACCTTC
. TRBJ1-1 TRBD1 TRBV19 CASKRGAGGMNTEAFF TGTGCCAGTAAGAGGGGGGCAGGGGGCATGAACACTGAAGCTTTCTTT
once TRBJ1-3 TRBD1 TRBV7-2 CASSFTGTGGNTIYF TGTGCCAGCAGCTTCACCGGGACAGGTGGAAACACCATATATTTT
. TRBJ2-1 . TRBV19 CASSGYGSGPSYNEQFF TGTGCCAGTAGTGGTTATGGTAGCGGACCCTCCTACAATGAGCAGTTCTTC
. TRBJ1-1 TRBD1 TRBV6-1 CASRGQSEAFF TGTGCCAGCAGGGGACAGAGTGAAGCTTTCTTT
. TRBJ2-1 TRBD2 TRBV5-1 CASSPTGTSENNEQFF TGCGCCAGCAGCCCAACCGGGACTAGCGAGAACAATGAGCAGTTCTTC
. TRBJ1-1 . TRBV7-8 CASSPRGGDVNTEAFF TGTGCCAGCAGCCCCCGGGGGGGAGACGTGAACACTGAAGCTTTCTTT
. TRBJ2-5 . TRBV5-1 CASSRDLQETQYF TGCGCCAGCAGCAGGGACCTCCAAGAGACCCAGTACTTC
. TRBJ2-2 . TRBV29-1 CSVKGITGELFF TGCAGCGTAAAGGGTATCACCGGGGAGCTGTTTTTT
. TRBJ1-5 . TRBV6-6 CASSYSGLTNQPQHF TGTGCCAGCAGTTACAGCGGACTGACCAATCAGCCCCAGCATTTT